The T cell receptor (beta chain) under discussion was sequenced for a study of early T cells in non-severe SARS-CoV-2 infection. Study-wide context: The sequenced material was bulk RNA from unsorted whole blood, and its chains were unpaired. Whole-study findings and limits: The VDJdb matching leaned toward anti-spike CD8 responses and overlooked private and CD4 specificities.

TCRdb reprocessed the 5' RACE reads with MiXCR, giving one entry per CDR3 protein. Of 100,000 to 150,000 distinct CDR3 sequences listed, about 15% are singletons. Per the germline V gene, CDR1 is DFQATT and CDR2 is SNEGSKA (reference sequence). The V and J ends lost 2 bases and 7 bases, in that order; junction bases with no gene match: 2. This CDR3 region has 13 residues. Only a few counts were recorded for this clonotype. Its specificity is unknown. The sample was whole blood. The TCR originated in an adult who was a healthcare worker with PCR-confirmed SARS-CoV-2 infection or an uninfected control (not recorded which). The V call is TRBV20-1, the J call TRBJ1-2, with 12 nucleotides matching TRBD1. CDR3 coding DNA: TGCAGTGCTAGAAGGGACAGGGGGCCTGGCTACACCTTC. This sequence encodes CSARRDRGPGYTF.